This T cell receptor beta chain comes out of a study of regulatory T cells in long-lasting Graves disease. CDR3 length: 16 amino acids. In germline, CDR1 is MNHNS, CDR2 SASEGT. The V gene lost 6 bases and the J gene lost 1 base, with 18 bases spanning the gap. Stated time point: newly diagnosed GD, antithyroid drugs for less than 3 months. Researchers made the TCR library from RNA that was extracted from PBMCs. The peripheral blood volume drawn was 8 to 9.5 milliliters, and it was collected into EDTA tubes. This clonotype was recorded many times. Investigators prepared the TCR beta libraries by applying iRepertoire HTBI primers and Arm-PCR of CDR3 regions. TCRdb processed the multiplex PCR reads anew with MiXCR; each CDR3 protein has one entry. This table holds just over 600,000 distinct CDR3 sequences, approximately 15% found once. These data also featured in a second study, about T cells in Graves' hyperthyroidism and ophthalmopathy.

The chain employs TRBV6-1 and TRBJ1-1; a possible D gene is TRBD1 (6 bases). This receptor was identified in a woman younger than 45 with Graves disease. Here the sequenced sample was peripheral blood mononuclear cells (PBMCs), taken at new diagnosis, from a patient treated with antithyroid drugs. CDR3 amino acids: CASSGGAGQWNTEAFF. For the CDR3, the DNA is TGTGCCAGCAGCGGCGGAGCGGGACAATGGAACACTGAAGCTTTCTTT.